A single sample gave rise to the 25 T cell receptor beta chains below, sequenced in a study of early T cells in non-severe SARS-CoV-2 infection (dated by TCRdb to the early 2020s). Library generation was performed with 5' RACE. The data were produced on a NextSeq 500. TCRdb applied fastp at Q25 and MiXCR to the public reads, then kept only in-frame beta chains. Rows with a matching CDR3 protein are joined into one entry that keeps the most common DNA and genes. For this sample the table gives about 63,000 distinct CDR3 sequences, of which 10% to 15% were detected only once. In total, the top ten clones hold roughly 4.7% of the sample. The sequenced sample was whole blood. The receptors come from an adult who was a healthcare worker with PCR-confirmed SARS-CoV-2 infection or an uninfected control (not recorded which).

CDR3 sequence: CSAITFPSGGPTYEQYF. The CDR3 nucleotides are TGCAGCGCAATCACATTTCCTAGCGGGGGCCCCACCTACGAGCAGTACTTC. The J gene is TRBJ2-7, the V gene TRBV29-1, with TRBD2 identical over 10 bases. Germline V gene lookup returns CDR1 SQVTM and CDR2 ANQGSEA. V dropped 7 bases and J dropped 2; count of bases not matched to a gene: 17. This CDR3 is 17 amino acids long.

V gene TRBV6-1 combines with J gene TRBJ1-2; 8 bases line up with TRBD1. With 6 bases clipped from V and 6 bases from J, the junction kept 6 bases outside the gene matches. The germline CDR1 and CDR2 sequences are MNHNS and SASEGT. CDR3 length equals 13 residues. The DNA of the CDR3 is TGTGCCAGCAGGGCATCAGGGGGCGATGGCTACACCTTC. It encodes CASRASGGDGYTF.

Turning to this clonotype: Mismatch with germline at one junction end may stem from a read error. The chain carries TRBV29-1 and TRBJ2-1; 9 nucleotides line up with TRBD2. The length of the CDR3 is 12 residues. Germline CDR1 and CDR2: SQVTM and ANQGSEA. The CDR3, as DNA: TGCAGCGTTGAAGTGGCGGGGGGGCTCTCTCTCTTC. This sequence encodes CSVEVAGGLSLF.

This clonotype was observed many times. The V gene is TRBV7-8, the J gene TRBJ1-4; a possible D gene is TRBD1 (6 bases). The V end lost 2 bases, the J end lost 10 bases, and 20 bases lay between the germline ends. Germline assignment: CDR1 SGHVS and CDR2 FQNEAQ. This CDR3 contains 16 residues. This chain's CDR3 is CASSLLLGASTGKLFF. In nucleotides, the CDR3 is TGTGCCAGCAGCTTACTGTTGGGGGCATCGACTGGAAAACTGTTTTTT.

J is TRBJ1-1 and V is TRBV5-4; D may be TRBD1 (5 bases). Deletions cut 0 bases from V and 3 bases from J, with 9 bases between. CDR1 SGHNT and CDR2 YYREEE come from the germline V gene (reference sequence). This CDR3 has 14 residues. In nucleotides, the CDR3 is TGTGCCAGCAGCTTGGAGCGGGGGGACACTGAAGCTTTCTTT. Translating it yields CASSLERGDTEAFF.

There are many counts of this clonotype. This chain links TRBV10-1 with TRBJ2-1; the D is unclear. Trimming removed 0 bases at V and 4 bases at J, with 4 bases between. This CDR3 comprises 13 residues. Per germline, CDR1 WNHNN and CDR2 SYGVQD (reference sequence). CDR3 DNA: TGCGCCAGCAGTGAGTCGAGGTACAATGAGCAGTTCTTC. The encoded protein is CASSESRYNEQFF.

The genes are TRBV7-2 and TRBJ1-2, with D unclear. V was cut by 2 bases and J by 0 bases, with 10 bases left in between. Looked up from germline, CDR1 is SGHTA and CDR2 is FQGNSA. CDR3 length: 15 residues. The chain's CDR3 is CASSLTSRTNYGYTF. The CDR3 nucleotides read TGTGCCAGCAGCTTAACATCCAGAACTAACTATGGCTACACCTTC. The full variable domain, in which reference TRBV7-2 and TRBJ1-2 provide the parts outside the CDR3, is GAGVSQSPSNKVTEKGKDVELRCDPISGHTALYWYRQSLGQGLEFLIYFQGNSAPDKSGLPSDRFSAERTGGSVSTLTIQRTQQEDSAVYLCASSLTSRTNYGYTFGSGTRLTVV.

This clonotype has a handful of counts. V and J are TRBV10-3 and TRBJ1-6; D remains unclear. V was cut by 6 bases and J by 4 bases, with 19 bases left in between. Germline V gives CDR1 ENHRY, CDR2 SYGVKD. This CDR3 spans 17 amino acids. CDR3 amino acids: CAISLSGEQSYNSPLHF. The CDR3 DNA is TGTGCCATCAGCCTCTCCGGGGAACAATCTTATAATTCACCCCTCCACTTT.

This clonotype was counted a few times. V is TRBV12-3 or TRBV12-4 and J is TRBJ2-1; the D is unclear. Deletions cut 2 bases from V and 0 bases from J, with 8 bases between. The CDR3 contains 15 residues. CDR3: CASSLYSSSYNEQFF. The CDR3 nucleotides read TGTGCCAGCAGTTTATACAGTAGCTCCTACAATGAGCAGTTCTTC.

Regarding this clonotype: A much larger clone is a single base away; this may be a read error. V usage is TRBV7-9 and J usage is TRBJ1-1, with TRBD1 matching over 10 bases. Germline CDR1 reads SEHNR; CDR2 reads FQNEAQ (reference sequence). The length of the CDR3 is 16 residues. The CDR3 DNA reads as TGTGCCAGCAGCTTAGGCTGGGGACAGGGGAACACTGTAGCTTTCTTT. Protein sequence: CASSLGWGQGNTVAFF. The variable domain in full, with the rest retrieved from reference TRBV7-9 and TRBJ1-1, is DTGVSQNPRHKITKRGQNVTFRCDPISEHNRLYWYRQTLGQGPEFLTYFQNEAQLEKSRLLSDRFSAERPKGSFSTLEIQRTEQGDSAMYLCASSLGWGQGNTVAFFGQGTRLTVV.

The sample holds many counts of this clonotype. CDR3 bases: TGTGCCAGCAGCCCCGGGGCGGGGGACTACAATGAGCAGTTCTTC. Protein sequence: CASSPGAGDYNEQFF. V is TRBV7-2 and J is TRBJ2-1, with TRBD2 identical over 7 bases. This CDR3 has 15 amino acids. V lost 5 bases to trimming and J lost 3 bases; unmatched junction nucleotides: 7. Per the germline V gene, CDR1 is SGHTA and CDR2 is FQGNSA.

Here the CDR3 DNA reads TGTGCCAGCAGCCAAGCTGGGTTCCCTGAAGCTTTCTTT. It yields the protein CASSQAGFPEAFF. This chain connects TRBV16 to TRBJ1-1; D remains unclear. V lost 2 bases and J 6 bases, leaving 10 bases between the germline ends. CDR1 and CDR2 from the germline V gene are KGHSY and FQNENV. CDR3 size: 13 residues.

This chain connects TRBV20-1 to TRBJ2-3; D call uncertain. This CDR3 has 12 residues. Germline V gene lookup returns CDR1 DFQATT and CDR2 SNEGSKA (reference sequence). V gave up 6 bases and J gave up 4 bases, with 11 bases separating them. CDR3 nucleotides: TGCAGTGCGAAGGGTTTCGCAGATACGCAGTATTTT. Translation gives CSAKGFADTQYF.

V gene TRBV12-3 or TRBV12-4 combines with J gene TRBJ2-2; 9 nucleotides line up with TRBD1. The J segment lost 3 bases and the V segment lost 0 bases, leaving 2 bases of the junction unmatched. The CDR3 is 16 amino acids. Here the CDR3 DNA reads TGTGCCAGCAGTTTAGCCGACAGGGGGTACACCGGGGAGCTGTTTTTT. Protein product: CASSLADRGYTGELFF.

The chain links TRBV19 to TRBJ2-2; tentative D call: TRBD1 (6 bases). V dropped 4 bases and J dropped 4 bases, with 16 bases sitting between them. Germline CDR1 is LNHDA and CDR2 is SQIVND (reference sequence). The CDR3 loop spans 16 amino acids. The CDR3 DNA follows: TGTGCCAGTAGTACCCCAACAGGGTCGGGCACCGGGGAGCTGTTTTTT. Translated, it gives CASSTPTGSGTGELFF.

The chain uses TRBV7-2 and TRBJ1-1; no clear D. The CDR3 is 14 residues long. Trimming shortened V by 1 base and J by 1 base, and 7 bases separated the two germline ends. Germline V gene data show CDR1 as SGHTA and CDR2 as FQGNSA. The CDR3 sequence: CASSLGSGNTEAFF. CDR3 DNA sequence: TGTGCCAGCAGCTTAGGCTCAGGGAACACTGAAGCTTTCTTT.

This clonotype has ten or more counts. The CDR3 nucleotides read TGTGCCAGCAGCCTCTCAGACTCAACTAATGAAAAACTGTTTTTT. Translated: CASSLSDSTNEKLFF. The rearrangement uses TRBV7-9 and TRBJ1-4; D gene unclear. V lost 5 bases and J 0 bases, leaving 10 bases between the germline ends. Germline V lookup: CDR1 SEHNR, CDR2 FQNEAQ (reference sequence). The CDR3 is made up of 15 amino acids.

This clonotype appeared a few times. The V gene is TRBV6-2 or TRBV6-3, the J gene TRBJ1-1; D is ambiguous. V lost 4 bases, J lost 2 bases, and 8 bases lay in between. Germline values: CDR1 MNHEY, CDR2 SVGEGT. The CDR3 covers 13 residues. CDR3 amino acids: CASSFPGNTEAFF. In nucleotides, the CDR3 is TGTGCCAGCAGTTTCCCGGGAAACACTGAAGCTTTCTTT.

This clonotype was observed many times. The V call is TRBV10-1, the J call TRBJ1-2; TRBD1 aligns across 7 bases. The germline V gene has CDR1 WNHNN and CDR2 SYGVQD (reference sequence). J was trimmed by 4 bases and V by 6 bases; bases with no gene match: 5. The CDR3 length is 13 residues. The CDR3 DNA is TGCGCCAGCAGAACAGGGGCAACCTATGGCTACACCTTC. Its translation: CASRTGATYGYTF.

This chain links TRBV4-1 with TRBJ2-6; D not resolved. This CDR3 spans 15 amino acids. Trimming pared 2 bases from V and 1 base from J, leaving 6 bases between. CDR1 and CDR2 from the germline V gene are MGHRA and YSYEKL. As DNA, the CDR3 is TGCGCCAGCAGCCAAACAATGTCTGGGGCCAACGTCCTGACTTTC. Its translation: CASSQTMSGANVLTF.

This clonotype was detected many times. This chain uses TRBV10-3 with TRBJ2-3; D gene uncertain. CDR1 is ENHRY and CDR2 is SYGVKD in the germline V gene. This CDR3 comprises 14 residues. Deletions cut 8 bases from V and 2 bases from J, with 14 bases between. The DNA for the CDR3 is TGTGCCATCGGTACAGAAACTTTCACAGATACGCAGTATTTT. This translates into CAIGTETFTDTQYF.

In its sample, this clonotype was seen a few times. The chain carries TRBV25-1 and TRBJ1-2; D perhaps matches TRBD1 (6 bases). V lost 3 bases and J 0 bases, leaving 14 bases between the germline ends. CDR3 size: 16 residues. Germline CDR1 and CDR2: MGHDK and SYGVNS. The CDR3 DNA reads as TGTGCCAGCAGTGATACCCGACAGGCCCCTAACTATGGCTACACCTTC. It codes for CASSDTRQAPNYGYTF.

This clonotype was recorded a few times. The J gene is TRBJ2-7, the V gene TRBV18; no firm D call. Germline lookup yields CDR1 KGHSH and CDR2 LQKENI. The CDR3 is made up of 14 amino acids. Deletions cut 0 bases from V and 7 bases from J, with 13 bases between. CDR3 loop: CASSPPSTGYEQYF. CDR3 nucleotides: TGTGCCAGCTCACCACCGAGTACGGGTTATGAGCAGTACTTC.

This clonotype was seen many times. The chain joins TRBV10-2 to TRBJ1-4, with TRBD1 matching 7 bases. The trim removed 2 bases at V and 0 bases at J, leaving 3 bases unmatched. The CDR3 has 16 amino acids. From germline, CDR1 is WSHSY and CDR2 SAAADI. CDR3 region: CASSERGQTTNEKLFF. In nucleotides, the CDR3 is TGCGCCAGCAGTGAGAGGGGACAGACAACTAATGAAAAACTGTTTTTT.

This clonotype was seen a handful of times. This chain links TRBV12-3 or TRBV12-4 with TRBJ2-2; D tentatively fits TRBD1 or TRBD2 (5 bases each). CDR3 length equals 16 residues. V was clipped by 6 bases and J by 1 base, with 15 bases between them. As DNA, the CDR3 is TGTGCCAGCAGGACCCTGGGACCGTTGAACACCGGGGAGCTGTTTTTT. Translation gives CASRTLGPLNTGELFF.